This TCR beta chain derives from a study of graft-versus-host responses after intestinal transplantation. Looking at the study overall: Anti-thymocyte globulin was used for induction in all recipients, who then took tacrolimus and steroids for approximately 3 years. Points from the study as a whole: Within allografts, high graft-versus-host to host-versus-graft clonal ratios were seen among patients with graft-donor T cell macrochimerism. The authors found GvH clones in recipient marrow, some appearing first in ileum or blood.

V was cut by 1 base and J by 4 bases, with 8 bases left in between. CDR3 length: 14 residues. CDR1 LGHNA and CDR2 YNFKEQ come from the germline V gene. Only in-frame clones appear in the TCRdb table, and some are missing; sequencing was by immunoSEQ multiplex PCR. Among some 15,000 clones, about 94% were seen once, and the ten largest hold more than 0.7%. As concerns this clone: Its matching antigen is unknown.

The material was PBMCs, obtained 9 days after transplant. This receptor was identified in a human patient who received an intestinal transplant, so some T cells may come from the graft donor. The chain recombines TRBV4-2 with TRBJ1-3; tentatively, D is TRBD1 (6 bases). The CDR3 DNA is TGTGCCAGCAGCCAAGCAGGGGCCGGAAACACCATATATTTT. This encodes CASSQAGAGNTIYF.